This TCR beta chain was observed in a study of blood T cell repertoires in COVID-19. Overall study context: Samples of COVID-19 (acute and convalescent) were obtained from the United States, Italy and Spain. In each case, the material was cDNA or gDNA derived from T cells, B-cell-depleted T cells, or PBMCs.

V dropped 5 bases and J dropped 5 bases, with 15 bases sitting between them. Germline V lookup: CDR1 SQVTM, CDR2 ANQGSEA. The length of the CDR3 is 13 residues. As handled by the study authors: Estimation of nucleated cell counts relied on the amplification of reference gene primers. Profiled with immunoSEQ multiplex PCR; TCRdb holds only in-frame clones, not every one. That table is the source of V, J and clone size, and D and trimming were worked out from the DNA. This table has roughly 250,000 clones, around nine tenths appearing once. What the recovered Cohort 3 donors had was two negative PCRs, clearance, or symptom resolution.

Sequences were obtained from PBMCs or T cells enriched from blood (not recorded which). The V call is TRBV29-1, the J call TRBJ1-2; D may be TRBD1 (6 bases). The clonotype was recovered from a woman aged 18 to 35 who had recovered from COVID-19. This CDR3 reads CSVNTGRDYGYTF. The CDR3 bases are TGCAGCGTTAATACAGGGCGCGATTATGGCTACACCTTC.